These 15 T cell receptor beta chains were sequenced from one sample in a study of CD8 T cells in Susac syndrome. The RNA input was 0.5 to 1 ug, and it was reverse transcribed with random hexamers. TCRdb fed the immunoSEQ multiplex PCR reads into MiXCR, producing one record per CDR3 protein. This table has some 120,000 distinct CDR3 sequences, about 93% appearing once. Source material: CD8+ T cells from PBMCs. The receptors stem from a human donor with multiple sclerosis.

This chain connects TRBV27 to TRBJ1-4, with D perhaps matching TRBD1 (6 bases). The CDR3 is made up of 14 amino acids. The V gene lost 4 bases and the J gene lost 6 bases, with 12 bases spanning the gap. CDR1 and CDR2 (germline): MNHEY, SMNVEV (reference sequence). CDR3 coding DNA: TGTGCCAGCAGTTCCTCGGACAGTTATGAAAAACTGTTTTTT. Amino acids: CASSSSDSYEKLFF.

The rearrangement links TRBV5-6 to TRBJ1-3; D unresolved. V shed 4 bases and J shed 3 bases, with 5 bases lying between them. This CDR3 contains 12 residues. The germline V gene encodes CDR1 SGHDT and CDR2 YYEEEE. CDR3 sequence reads: CASSVLGNTIYF. In DNA form, the CDR3 reads TGTGCCAGCAGCGTACTTGGAAACACCATATATTTT.

This sequence joins TRBV9 and TRBJ2-5; tentative D call: TRBD1 (6 bases). Germline V gene lookup returns CDR1 SGDLS and CDR2 YYNGEE. The CDR3 runs to 16 residues. The V gene lost 2 bases and the J gene lost 2 bases, with 16 bases spanning the gap. The CDR3 loop is CASSVDGAGDQETQYF. The CDR3 nucleotides are TGTGCCAGCAGCGTCGACGGGGCAGGGGATCAAGAGACCCAGTACTTC.

The chain uses TRBV12-3 or TRBV12-4 and TRBJ2-7; D remains ambiguous. Trimming left V 3 bases short and J 2 bases short, with 11 bases between. This CDR3 region has 14 residues. In nucleotides, the CDR3 is TGTGCCAGCAGTTTGGGCGGCCAGGCCTACGAGCAGTACTTC. It codes for CASSLGGQAYEQYF.

This sequence joins TRBV18 and TRBJ2-1; D is unclear. This CDR3 is 14 amino acids long. CDR1 is KGHSH, CDR2 LQKENI, per germline. V gave up 4 bases and J gave up 6 bases, with 13 bases separating them. CDR3 bases: TGTGCCAGCTCACTGGTCATGGGGTCCAATGAGCAGTTCTTC. Amino acids: CASSLVMGSNEQFF.

This clonotype was detected only once. J is TRBJ2-3 and V is TRBV18; D gene uncertain. This CDR3 has 17 residues. Germline lookup yields CDR1 KGHSH and CDR2 LQKENI. Trimming removed 2 bases from V and 8 bases from J, with 23 bases in between. CDR3 sequence reads: CASSPGPYLSNAGTQYF. CDR3 nucleotides: TGTGCCAGCTCACCAGGCCCTTACCTATCCAACGCAGGTACGCAGTATTTT.

The sample holds one count of this clonotype. The V gene is TRBV7-8, the J gene TRBJ2-5, with no clear D. From germline, CDR1 is SGHVS and CDR2 FQNEAQ. V dropped 5 bases and J dropped 5 bases, with 9 bases sitting between them. This CDR3 has 12 amino acids. CDR3 nucleotides: TGTGCCAGCAGCCCCACAGCGGAGACCCAGTACTTC. It specifies CASSPTAETQYF.

This chain connects TRBV5-6 to TRBJ2-1; D possibly corresponds to TRBD2 (5 bases). V lost 0 bases and J lost 1, with 8 bases in between. The CDR3 is made up of 15 amino acids. Germline V lookup: CDR1 SGHDT, CDR2 YYEEEE. The CDR3 DNA reads TGTGCCAGCAGCTTGGAGGGAGTGTCCTACAATGAGCAGTTCTTC. Translating it yields CASSLEGVSYNEQFF.

CDR3 sequence: CASSLAGGGEETQYF. The CDR3 region has the DNA TGCGCCAGCAGCCTAGCGGGAGGGGGAGAAGAGACCCAGTACTTC. V is TRBV4-3 and J is TRBJ2-5; 11 bases are shared with TRBD2. The CDR3 loop spans 15 amino acids. V trimming: 4 bases; J trimming: 3 bases; junction bases outside the gene matches: 4. From germline, CDR1 is LGHNA and CDR2 YSLEER.

This clonotype was counted once. V is TRBV7-6 and J is TRBJ2-1; no clear D gene. The germline V gene encodes CDR1 SGHVS and CDR2 FNYEAQ. CDR3 length: 15 residues. V lost 5 bases to trimming and J lost 6 bases, with 17 bases between them. As DNA, the CDR3 is TGTGCCAGCAGCCCCTACTCCGGGCCTTCCAATGAGCAGTTCTTC. Residues: CASSPYSGPSNEQFF.

The V call is TRBV3-1, the J call TRBJ2-7; D uncertain. CDR1 is LGHDT and CDR2 is YNNKEL in the germline V gene (reference sequence). With 0 bases removed from V and 4 bases from J, the gap between germline ends came to 4 bases. This CDR3 comprises 12 residues. CDR3 sequence: CASSQERYEQYF. The CDR3 DNA is TGTGCCAGCAGCCAAGAGCGGTACGAGCAGTACTTC.

This clonotype was counted once. The V gene is TRBV27, the J gene TRBJ1-2, with 7 bases matching TRBD1. V lost 3 bases and J lost 1; bases outside the gene matches: 2. Per germline, CDR1 MNHEY and CDR2 SMNVEV (reference sequence). The CDR3 length is 14 residues. Here the CDR3 DNA reads TGTGCCAGCAGTTTGAGACAGGGTAACTATGGCTACACCTTC. Translated, it gives CASSLRQGNYGYTF.

This clonotype has a single count. The chain links TRBV27 to TRBJ1-5; D not resolved. Germline-derived CDR1 and CDR2 are MNHEY and SMNVEV (reference sequence). The CDR3 length is 12 residues. The V end lost 2 bases, the J end lost 6 bases, and 5 bases lay between the germline ends. This CDR3 reads CASSLKGQPQHF. The CDR3 region has the DNA TGTGCCAGCAGTTTAAAAGGTCAGCCCCAGCATTTT.

For the CDR3, the DNA is TGCGCCAGCAGTCAATCCTGGGGCGGGAGGGCCGGGGAGCTGTTTTTT. Its protein product is CASSQSWGGRAGELFF. The chain recombines TRBV23-1 with TRBJ2-2; 9 bases align to TRBD2. TRBV23-1 is treated as an ORF (open reading frame) with a function not yet certain. CDR3 length equals 16 residues. Germline trimming cut 0 bases from V and 6 bases from J; bases unmatched to any gene: 5.

The genes are TRBV20-1 and TRBJ2-2, with TRBD2 matching 9 bases. The CDR3 is 18 residues long. Germline loops: CDR1 DFQATT, CDR2 SNEGSKA (reference sequence). The trim removed 0 bases at V and 0 bases at J, leaving 8 bases unmatched. For the CDR3, the DNA is TGCAGTGCTAGAGATGCGGGAGGGCCGCTCCCGAACACCGGGGAGCTGTTTTTT. Translating it yields CSARDAGGPLPNTGELFF.